This is a list of T cell receptor beta chains from one sample in a study of blood T cell repertoires in COVID-19. The data were produced by immunoSEQ multiplex PCR, yet TCRdb's version contains in-frame clones alone and is incomplete. The sample shows approximately 30,000 clones, roughly 90% of them seen only once. Sequencing was carried out using peripheral blood. The source is a human donor with active COVID-19. The donor label of this sample is uncertain. CDR3s include the opening cysteine and the closing phenylalanine or tryptophan. D genes are given only for firm matches. Size is stated for part of the rows, as once, few or many counts, or as a class when the clone is expanded.

length	D	V	size	J	CDR3	DNA
13	TRBD2	TRBV5-1	once	TRBJ2-7	CASSPAGVYEQYF	TGCGCCAGCAGCCCCGCGGGGGTCTACGAGCAGTACTTC
13	NA	TRBV21-1	once	TRBJ2-7	CASPQPSTYEQYF	TGTGCCAGCCCCCAGCCTAGCACCTACGAGCAGTACTTC
14	NA	TRBV30	NA	TRBJ1-4	CAWTPLGGGEKLFF	TGTGCCTGGACCCCTCTAGGGGGGGGTGAAAAACTGTTTTTT
12	NA	TRBV12-3/TRBV12-4	NA	TRBJ1-2	CASSLTQGGYTF	TGTGCCAGCAGTTTAACACAGGGAGGCTACACCTTC
13	NA	TRBV3-1/TRBV3-2	NA	TRBJ2-7	CASSRGVTGPPSF	TGTGCCAGCAGCCGGGGAGTCACGGGCCCCCCAAGCTTC
13	NA	TRBV7-9	few	TRBJ2-7	CASSWPGTYEQYF	TGTGCCAGCAGCTGGCCGGGTACCTACGAGCAGTACTTC
13	NA	TRBV11-3	NA	TRBJ2-1	CASSPPGYNEQFF	TGTGCCAGCAGCCCCCCAGGCTACAATGAGCAGTTCTTC
14	NA	TRBV30	NA	TRBJ2-1	CAWIMGPLRSEQFF	TGTGCCTGGATAATGGGGCCACTAAGGAGTGAGCAGTTCTTC
15	NA	TRBV6-1	NA	TRBJ2-7	CASSETWTPTYEQYF	TGTGCCAGCAGTGAAACTTGGACACCTACCTACGAGCAGTACTTC
15	TRBD1	TRBV3-1/TRBV3-2	NA	TRBJ2-5	CASSQPGTGSETQYF	TGTGCCAGCAGCCAACCCGGGACAGGGAGTGAGACCCAGTACTTC
15	TRBD1	TRBV11-3	NA	TRBJ2-3	CASSFAGTGTDTQYF	TGTGCCAGCAGCTTTGCCGGGACAGGGACAGATACGCAGTATTTT
13	NA	TRBV19	NA	TRBJ1-2	CASRDPGGYGYTF	TGTGCCAGTAGGGACCCCGGAGGCTATGGCTACACCTTC
15	TRBD2	TRBV7-2	NA	TRBJ2-1	CASSLASGGYNEQFF	TGTGCCAGCAGCTTAGCTAGCGGGGGCTACAATGAGCAGTTCTTC
15	TRBD2	TRBV5-4	NA	TRBJ2-5	CASSRSGSPQETQYF	TGTGCCAGCAGTCGTAGCGGGAGCCCACAAGAGACCCAGTACTTC
14	NA	TRBV4-2	few	TRBJ2-7	CASSPDLGAYEQYF	TGTGCCAGCAGCCCCGACTTAGGTGCCTACGAGCAGTACTTC
12	NA	TRBV27	NA	TRBJ2-7	CASSLSGYEQYF	TGTGCCAGCAGTTTGTCCGGCTACGAGCAGTACTTC